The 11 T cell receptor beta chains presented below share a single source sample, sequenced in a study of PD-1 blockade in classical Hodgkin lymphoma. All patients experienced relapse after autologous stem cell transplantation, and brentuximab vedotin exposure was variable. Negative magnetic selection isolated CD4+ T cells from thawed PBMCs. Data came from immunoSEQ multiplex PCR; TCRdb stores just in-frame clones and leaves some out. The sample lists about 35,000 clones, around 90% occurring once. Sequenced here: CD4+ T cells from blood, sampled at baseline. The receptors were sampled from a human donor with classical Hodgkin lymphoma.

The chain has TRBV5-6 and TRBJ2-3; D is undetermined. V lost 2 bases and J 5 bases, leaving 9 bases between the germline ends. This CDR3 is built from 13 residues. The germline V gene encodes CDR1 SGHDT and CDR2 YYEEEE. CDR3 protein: CASSFQRQDTQYF. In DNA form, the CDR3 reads TGTGCCAGCAGCTTCCAGCGTCAAGATACGCAGTATTTT.

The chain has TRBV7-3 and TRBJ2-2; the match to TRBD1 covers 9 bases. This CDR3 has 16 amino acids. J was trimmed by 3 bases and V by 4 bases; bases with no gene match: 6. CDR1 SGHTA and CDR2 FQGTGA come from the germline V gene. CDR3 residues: CASSSQQGAHTGELFF. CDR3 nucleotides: TGTGCCAGCAGCTCCCAACAGGGGGCACACACCGGGGAGCTGTTTTTT.

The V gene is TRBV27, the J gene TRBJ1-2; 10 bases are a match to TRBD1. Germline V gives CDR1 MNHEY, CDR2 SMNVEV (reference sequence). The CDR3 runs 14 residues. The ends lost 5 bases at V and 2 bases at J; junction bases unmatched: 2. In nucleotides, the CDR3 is TGTGCCAGCAGTATGGACAGGGGGAACTATGGCTACACCTTC. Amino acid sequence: CASSMDRGNYGYTF.

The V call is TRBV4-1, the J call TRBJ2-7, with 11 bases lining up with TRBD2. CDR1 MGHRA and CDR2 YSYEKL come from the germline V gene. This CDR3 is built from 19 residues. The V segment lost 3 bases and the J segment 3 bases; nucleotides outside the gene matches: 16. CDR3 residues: CASSHQQGVSGRANYEQYF. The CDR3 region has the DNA TGCGCCAGCAGCCATCAACAGGGGGTTAGCGGGAGGGCTAACTACGAGCAGTACTTC.

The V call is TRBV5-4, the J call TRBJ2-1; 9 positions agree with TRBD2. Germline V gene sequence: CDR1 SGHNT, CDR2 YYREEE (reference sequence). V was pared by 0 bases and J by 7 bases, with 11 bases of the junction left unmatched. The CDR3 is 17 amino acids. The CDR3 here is CASSLAGGREGLNEQFF. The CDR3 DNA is TGTGCCAGCAGCTTGGCCGGTGGGCGGGAGGGCCTTAATGAGCAGTTCTTC.

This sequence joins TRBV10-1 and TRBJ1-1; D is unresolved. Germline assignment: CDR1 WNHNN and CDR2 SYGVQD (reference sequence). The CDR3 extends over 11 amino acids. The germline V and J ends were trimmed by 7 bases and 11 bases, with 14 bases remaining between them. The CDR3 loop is CASIGLSGAFF. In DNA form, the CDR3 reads TGCGCCAGCATCGGACTTTCGGGGGCTTTCTTT.

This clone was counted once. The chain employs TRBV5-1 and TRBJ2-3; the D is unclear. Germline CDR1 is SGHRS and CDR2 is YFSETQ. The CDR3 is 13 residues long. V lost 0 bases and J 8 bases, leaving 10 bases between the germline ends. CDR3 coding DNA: TGCGCCAGCAGCTTGGGAATTGTCGGTACGCAGTATTTT. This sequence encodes CASSLGIVGTQYF.

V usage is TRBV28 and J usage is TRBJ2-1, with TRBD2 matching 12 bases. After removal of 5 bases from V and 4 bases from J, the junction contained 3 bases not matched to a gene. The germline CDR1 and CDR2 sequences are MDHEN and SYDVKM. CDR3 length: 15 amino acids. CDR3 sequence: CASSRLAGAYNEQFF. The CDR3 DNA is TGTGCCAGCAGTCGACTAGCGGGAGCTTACAATGAGCAGTTCTTC.

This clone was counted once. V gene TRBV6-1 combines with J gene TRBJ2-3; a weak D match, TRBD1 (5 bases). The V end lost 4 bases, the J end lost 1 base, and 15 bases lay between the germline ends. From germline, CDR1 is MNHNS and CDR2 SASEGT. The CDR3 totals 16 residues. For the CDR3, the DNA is TGTGCCAGCAGTGGTCGACAGTTAGGGGGCACAGATACGCAGTATTTT. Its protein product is CASSGRQLGGTDTQYF.

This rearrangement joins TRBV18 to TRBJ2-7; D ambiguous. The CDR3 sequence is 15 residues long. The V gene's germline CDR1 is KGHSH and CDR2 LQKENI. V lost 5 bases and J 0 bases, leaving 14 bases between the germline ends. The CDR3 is CASSSDSRSSYEQYF. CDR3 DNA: TGTGCCAGCTCATCAGACTCAAGGAGCTCCTACGAGCAGTACTTC.

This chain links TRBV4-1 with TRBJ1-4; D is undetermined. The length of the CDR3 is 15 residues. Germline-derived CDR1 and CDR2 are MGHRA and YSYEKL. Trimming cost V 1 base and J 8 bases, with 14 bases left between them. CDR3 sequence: CASSQVRARLEKLFF. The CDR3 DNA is TGCGCCAGCAGCCAAGTCCGGGCACGGTTGGAAAAACTGTTTTTT.